These 25 T cell receptor beta chains came from one sample sequenced in a study of T cell responses to AZD1222 COVID-19 vaccine. Some clones are missing from TCRdb's copy, which holds only in-frame ones; the method was immunoSEQ multiplex PCR. Of under 95,000 clones listed, roughly 90% are singletons. The material was peripheral blood, obtained 28 days after the second AZD1222 dose. These receptors all stem from an adult who received the AZD1222 COVID-19 vaccine.

This chain links TRBV5-1 with TRBJ1-1; no clear D gene. Germline V gene sequence: CDR1 SGHRS, CDR2 YFSETQ. The CDR3 spans 15 residues. Deletions cut 0 bases from V and 4 bases from J, with 13 bases between. The CDR3 reads CASSLEADGSTEAFF. Written as DNA, the CDR3 is TGCGCCAGCAGCTTGGAAGCCGACGGGAGCACTGAAGCTTTCTTT.

The table lists this clone with a count of one. The chain couples TRBV29-1 to TRBJ1-1; 7 bases fit TRBD1. V was pared by 4 bases and J by 4 bases, with 6 bases of the junction left unmatched. CDR1 is SQVTM, CDR2 ANQGSEA, per germline. The CDR3 sequence is 13 residues long. Written as DNA, the CDR3 is TGCAGCGTTGTAGACAGGGCCGGCACTGAAGCTTTCTTT. Residues: CSVVDRAGTEAFF.

The chain is built from TRBV7-9 and TRBJ2-2; TRBD2 matches 7 bases. The CDR3 is 16 amino acids. Germline V gene data show CDR1 as SEHNR and CDR2 as FQNEAQ (reference sequence). The trim removed 1 base at V and 3 bases at J, leaving 5 bases unmatched. The CDR3 loop reads CASSLGAGFYTGELFF. CDR3 DNA: TGTGCCAGCAGCTTAGGAGCGGGGTTTTACACCGGGGAGCTGTTTTTT.

V and J are TRBV19 and TRBJ1-2; D not certain. Germline V CDR1 and CDR2: LNHDA, SQIVND (reference sequence). CDR3 length equals 14 residues. Trimming removed 3 bases at V and 7 bases at J, with 15 bases between. The CDR3 nucleotides are TGTGCCAGTAGTATCGGTGGCTGGGGAGGTGGCTACACCTTC. Translated: CASSIGGWGGGYTF.

This clone was counted between two and nine times. V gene TRBV6-1 combines with J gene TRBJ2-3; D tentatively fits TRBD1 or TRBD2 (5 bases each). CDR3 length equals 15 residues. The V and J ends lost 0 bases and 3 bases respectively, with 10 bases between them. Germline CDR1 MNHNS, CDR2 SASEGT. DNA of the CDR3: TGTGCCAGCAGTGAAGCCGCATGGGGGACAGATACGCAGTATTTT. This encodes CASSEAAWGTDTQYF.

The genes are TRBV5-1 and TRBJ2-5; TRBD1 matches at 12 bases. The CDR3 covers 15 residues. After removal of 4 bases from V and 5 bases from J, the junction contained 6 bases not matched to a gene. Germline V gene data show CDR1 as SGHRS and CDR2 as YFSETQ. The CDR3 DNA reads TGCGCCAGCAGCCCGGTGGGACAGGGGGCCGAGACCCAGTACTTC. The encoded protein is CASSPVGQGAETQYF.

The rearrangement links TRBV24-1 to TRBJ1-5; 7 bases align to TRBD1. Trimming at V came to 3 bases and at J to 6 bases, leaving 10 bases not matched to a gene. Germline V gene sequence: CDR1 KGHDR, CDR2 SFDVKD. The CDR3 loop spans 16 amino acids. CDR3 DNA: TGTGCCACCAGTGATGGGAAAACAGGGGTTCCTCAGCCCCAGCATTTT. Its translation is CATSDGKTGVPQPQHF.

This clone showed up just a few times. The chain joins TRBV4-3 to TRBJ2-5; TRBD1 might be the D (5 bases). V lost 0 bases to trimming and J lost 5 bases, with 7 bases between them. Looked up from germline, CDR1 is LGHNA and CDR2 is YSLEER. This CDR3 is built from 13 residues. CDR3 nucleotides: TGCGCCAGCAGCCAAGACAGGGTGGAGACCCAGTACTTC. Its protein is CASSQDRVETQYF.

The count of this clone is one. The chain links TRBV10-2 to TRBJ2-4; no firm D call. CDR3 length: 16 amino acids. V was trimmed by 0 bases and J by 3 bases, leaving 12 bases between them. Per germline, CDR1 WSHSY and CDR2 SAAADI. The CDR3 here is CASSESFSARKNIQYF. CDR3 DNA sequence: TGCGCCAGCAGTGAGTCTTTCAGCGCCCGCAAAAACATTCAGTACTTC.

The V and J genes are TRBV27 and TRBJ1-2; D call uncertain. CDR1 is MNHEY and CDR2 is SMNVEV in the germline V gene (reference sequence). This CDR3 is built from 13 residues. Trimming removed 5 bases from V and 4 bases from J, with 11 bases in between. CDR3 sequence: CASSLTGPYGYTF. The CDR3 nucleotides are TGTGCCAGCAGTCTTACGGGTCCCTATGGCTACACCTTC.

This clone came up once. This chain uses TRBV28 with TRBJ1-1; D call uncertain. Germline CDR1 MDHEN, CDR2 SYDVKM. Trimming shortened V by 6 bases and J by 1 base, and 9 bases separated the two germline ends. This CDR3 comprises 13 residues. The CDR3 nucleotides are TGTGCCAGCAGCAAGGACGGGAACACTGAAGCTTTCTTT. Protein sequence: CASSKDGNTEAFF.

J is TRBJ1-2 and V is TRBV27; perhaps TRBD1 as D (5 bases). V lost 6 bases, J lost 0 bases, and 11 bases lay in between. The CDR3 extends over 14 amino acids. CDR1 and CDR2 from the germline V gene are MNHEY and SMNVEV (reference sequence). The CDR3 DNA is TGTGCCAGCAGGAGGGGTGGACCTAACTATGGCTACACCTTC. This encodes CASRRGGPNYGYTF.

This sequence joins TRBV6-5 and TRBJ1-3; D is ambiguous. This CDR3 region has 12 residues. Germline CDR1 and CDR2: MNHEY and SVGAGI. The ends were cut back, 7 bases at V and 0 bases at J, with 4 bases in the middle. CDR3 sequence reads: CASTGSGNTIYF. Here the CDR3 DNA reads TGTGCCAGCACCGGCTCTGGAAACACCATATATTTT.

CDR3 in DNA: TGTGCCAGCAGCCTCGGACAGGGTAGCTACGAGCAGTACTTC. Translated: CASSLGQGSYEQYF. V gene TRBV3-1 (or the pseudogene TRBV3-2) combines with J gene TRBJ2-7; TRBD1 agrees at 8 bases. The CDR3 spans 14 residues. V lost 4 bases and J lost 3; bases outside the gene matches: 5. The V gene's germline CDR1 is LGHDT and CDR2 YNNKEL (reference sequence).

The rearrangement joins TRBV27 to TRBJ1-1; D perhaps matches TRBD1 (6 bases). CDR1 is MNHEY, CDR2 SMNVEV, per germline (reference sequence). This CDR3 is built from 15 residues. V was pared by 4 bases and J by 0 bases, with 12 bases between. Written as DNA, the CDR3 is TGTGCCAGCAGTTCCGATACAGGGATGAACACTGAAGCTTTCTTT. It is translated as CASSSDTGMNTEAFF.

This chain uses TRBV18 with TRBJ2-4; TRBD1 is a possible D gene (6 bases). The germline V gene encodes CDR1 KGHSH and CDR2 LQKENI. V was trimmed by 6 bases and J by 2 bases, leaving 11 bases between them. This CDR3 is 14 amino acids long. The DNA of the CDR3 is TGTGCCAGCTCGTACCGGGACACCAAAAACATTCAGTACTTC. This sequence encodes CASSYRDTKNIQYF.

The gene calls are TRBV28 and TRBJ2-7, with D possibly TRBD2 on 6 matching bases. Germline V CDR1 and CDR2: MDHEN, SYDVKM. There are 16 residues in the CDR3. Between the trimmed V and J ends, which lost 5 bases and 2 bases, there was a span of 19 bases. In DNA form, the CDR3 reads TGTGCCAGCAGTCCCCCGACTAGACTGGGGGCCTACGAGCAGTACTTC. This codes for CASSPPTRLGAYEQYF.

V gene TRBV5-1 combines with J gene TRBJ2-5, with D possibly matching TRBD1 (6 bases). V shed 4 bases and J shed 3 bases, with 10 bases lying between them. The CDR3 runs 13 residues. CDR1 is SGHRS and CDR2 is YFSETQ in the germline V gene. The CDR3 sequence: CASSNPGEETQYF. The CDR3 bases are TGCGCCAGCAGCAACCCAGGGGAAGAGACCCAGTACTTC.

The chain recombines TRBV21-1 with TRBJ2-2. TRBV21-1 is annotated as a pseudogene. The CDR3 length is 16 residues. CDR3 loop: CASSAPLGWRTGELFF. The CDR3 bases are TGTGCCAGCAGCGCCCCTTTGGGGTGGCGCACCGGGGAGCTGTTTTTT.

The sample holds a few counts of this clone. This chain uses TRBV7-9 with TRBJ1-6; 11 bases are a match to TRBD1. The ends lost 1 base at V and 7 bases at J; junction bases unmatched: 3. Germline-derived CDR1 and CDR2 are SEHNR and FQNEAQ (reference sequence). CDR3 length: 16 residues. CDR3 region: CASSLVRTGGNSPLHF. Written as DNA, the CDR3 is TGTGCCAGCAGCTTAGTACGGACAGGGGGCAATTCACCCCTCCACTTT.

This chain connects TRBV6-1 to TRBJ2-5; 9 bases are a match to TRBD1. Germline V gene data show CDR1 as MNHNS and CDR2 as SASEGT. V gave up 3 bases and J gave up 5 bases; unmatched junction bases: 4. This CDR3 is 14 amino acids long. The CDR3 loop reads CASSDLDRGETQYF. CDR3 coding DNA: TGTGCCAGCAGTGATCTCGACAGGGGGGAGACCCAGTACTTC.

The rearrangement joins TRBV3-1 (or the pseudogene TRBV3-2) to TRBJ1-6; no clear D. The V end lost 6 bases, the J end lost 0 bases, and 12 bases lay between the germline ends. The germline V gene has CDR1 LGHDT and CDR2 YNNKEL (reference sequence). The CDR3 totals 16 residues. CDR3 nucleotides: TGTGCCAGCAGAGGACTAACAGTCTCCTATAATTCACCCCTCCACTTT. It encodes CASRGLTVSYNSPLHF.

The chain links TRBV28 to TRBJ2-7; 10 nucleotides align to TRBD2. Germline CDR1 and CDR2: MDHEN and SYDVKM. This CDR3 is built from 14 residues. V shed 2 bases, J shed 4 bases, and the junction held 2 bases outside the gene matches. CDR3 residues: CASSLQREGYEQYF. CDR3 coding DNA: TGTGCCAGCAGTTTACAGCGGGAGGGGTACGAGCAGTACTTC.

The J gene is TRBJ2-7, the V gene TRBV28, with 10 bases matching TRBD1. The trim removed 7 bases at V and 1 base at J, leaving 7 bases unmatched. The germline CDR1 and CDR2 sequences are MDHEN and SYDVKM. The CDR3 consists of 15 residues. The CDR3 sequence: CASKPGQGISYEQYF. For the CDR3, the DNA is TGTGCCAGCAAGCCGGGACAGGGGATATCCTACGAGCAGTACTTC.

This rearrangement joins TRBV7-8 to TRBJ2-1; D uncertain. CDR1 and CDR2 from the germline V gene are SGHVS and FQNEAQ. Trimming shortened V by 1 base and J by 8 bases, and 6 bases separated the two germline ends. CDR3 size: 12 residues. CDR3 bases: TGTGCCAGCAGCTTAGATTGGGATGAGCAGTTCTTC. Amino acids: CASSLDWDEQFF.